Listed here are 25 T cell receptor beta chains from one sample, sequenced in a study of T cell responses to AZD1222 COVID-19 vaccine. This table comes from immunoSEQ multiplex PCR, and its TCRdb copy is limited to in-frame clones, with some not included. This table holds 150,000 to 200,000 clones, approximately 90% found once. Sequences were derived from peripheral blood, sampled on day 0 of AZD1222 vaccination. The receptors come from an adult in good health.

The chain employs TRBV7-9 and TRBJ1-4; 8 nucleotides align to TRBD1. The CDR3 covers 15 residues. Trimming took 0 bases from V and 8 from J; bases not matched to a gene: 5. Looked up from germline, CDR1 is SEHNR and CDR2 is FQNEAQ (reference sequence). The CDR3 DNA reads TGTGCCAGCAGCTTAGCTCAGGGGGCAGACGAAAAACTGTTTTTT. This sequence encodes CASSLAQGADEKLFF.

This clone was recorded only once. The chain employs TRBV6-6 and TRBJ1-1; D ambiguous. The CDR3 loop spans 12 amino acids. Trimming pared 2 bases from V and 7 bases from J, leaving 8 bases between. The V gene's germline CDR1 is MNHNY and CDR2 SVGAGI (reference sequence). The CDR3 sequence: CASSYPQGEAFF. The CDR3 DNA reads as TGTGCCAGCAGTTACCCCCAAGGTGAAGCTTTCTTT.

This clone was seen only once. J is TRBJ2-7 and V is TRBV9; the D is unclear. The CDR3 runs 14 residues. Trimming pared 1 base from V and 2 bases from J, leaving 10 bases between. Per the germline V gene, CDR1 is SGDLS and CDR2 is YYNGEE. This CDR3 is CASSVSLLTYEQYF. The DNA for the CDR3 is TGTGCCAGCAGCGTATCTCTCTTGACCTACGAGCAGTACTTC.

The chain recombines TRBV3-1 (or the pseudogene TRBV3-2) with TRBJ2-2; possibly TRBD1 or TRBD2 for D (5 bases each). The V gene lost 0 bases and the J gene lost 4 bases, with 15 bases spanning the gap. The CDR3 spans 17 residues. Germline CDR1 reads LGHDT; CDR2 reads YNNKEL (reference sequence). The CDR3 DNA reads as TGTGCCAGCAGCCAAGATGGGACCGAGCTGGGCACCGGGGAGCTGTTTTTT. Translation: CASSQDGTELGTGELFF.

J is TRBJ1-2 and V is TRBV13; D unclear. CDR3 length: 14 residues. V was pared by 2 bases and J by 4 bases, with 11 bases between. Germline assignment: CDR1 PRHDT and CDR2 FYEKMQ (reference sequence). The CDR3 nucleotides are TGTGCCAGCAGCTTATTCGGTATTTTCTATGGCTACACCTTC. Translated, it gives CASSLFGIFYGYTF.

This clone showed up just a few times. The chain uses TRBV6-5 and TRBJ1-4; 8 bases match TRBD1. The CDR3 is 14 residues long. After removal of 7 bases from V and 4 bases from J, the junction contained 5 bases not matched to a gene. Germline CDR1 and CDR2: MNHEY and SVGAGI. The CDR3 loop reads CASNQGAGNEKLFF. The CDR3 region has the DNA TGTGCCAGCAACCAGGGGGCGGGTAATGAAAAACTGTTTTTT.

The chain couples TRBV19 to TRBJ1-2; D unresolved. The CDR3 runs 12 residues. From germline, CDR1 is LNHDA and CDR2 SQIVND (reference sequence). Deletions cut 3 bases from V and 2 bases from J, with 4 bases between. CDR3 in amino acids: CASSIVNYGYTF. As DNA, the CDR3 is TGTGCCAGTAGTATTGTAAACTATGGCTACACCTTC. The full variable domain, completed using reference TRBV19 and TRBJ1-2, is DGGITQSPKYLFRKEGQNVTLSCEQNLNHDAMYWYRQDPGQGLRLIYYSQIVNDFQKGDIAEGYSVSREKKESFPLTVTSAQKNPTAFYLCASSIVNYGYTFGSGTRLTVV.

This chain connects TRBV6-5 to TRBJ2-7; TRBD1 agrees at 8 bases. The CDR3 length is 14 residues. The V gene end was trimmed by 7 bases and the J gene end by 1 base; junction bases not matched to a gene: 6. The germline gives CDR1 MNHEY, CDR2 SVGAGI. The CDR3 DNA reads TGTGCCAGCAAGGACAGGGTTAATTCCTACGAGCAGTACTTC. Translating it yields CASKDRVNSYEQYF.

The rearrangement links TRBV7-9 to TRBJ1-1; D is unclear. The germline CDR1 and CDR2 sequences are SEHNR and FQNEAQ (reference sequence). This CDR3 has 14 amino acids. The ends were cut back, 3 bases at V and 2 bases at J, with 10 bases in the middle. The CDR3 DNA is TGTGCCAGCAGCTTTGGCCTCGATAACACTGAAGCTTTCTTT. It encodes CASSFGLDNTEAFF.

This clone was observed a few times. This chain joins TRBV7-2 and TRBJ1-3; the match to TRBD1 covers 7 bases. This CDR3 has 15 residues. Looked up from germline, CDR1 is SGHTA and CDR2 is FQGNSA. After removal of 5 bases from V and 5 bases from J, the junction contained 9 bases not matched to a gene. The CDR3 sequence is CASSQLGQTRNTIYF. Here the CDR3 DNA reads TGTGCCAGCAGCCAACTGGGACAGACCCGAAACACCATATATTTT.

This rearrangement joins TRBV21-1 to TRBJ2-2; the D call of TRBD2 is as the table states it, not checked on the DNA. TRBV21-1 corresponds to a pseudogene. The CDR3 sequence is 13 residues long. The CDR3 here is CASEWGRTGELFF. CDR3 nucleotides: TGTGCCAGCGAATGGGGGAGGACCGGGGAGCTGTTTTTT.

In its sample, this clone was seen once. V gene TRBV9 combines with J gene TRBJ2-2; 9 nucleotides agree with TRBD1. The CDR3 consists of 16 residues. CDR1 SGDLS and CDR2 YYNGEE come from the germline V gene. Trimming cost V 4 bases and J 4 bases; bases outside gene matches: 8. This CDR3 is CASSPRGQGSTGELFF. CDR3 nucleotides: TGTGCCAGCAGCCCTCGAGGACAGGGGAGCACCGGGGAGCTGTTTTTT.

J is TRBJ1-2 and V is TRBV6-2 or TRBV6-3; possibly TRBD1 for D (6 bases). This CDR3 spans 18 amino acids. Germline CDR1 reads MNHEY; CDR2 reads SVGEGT. The V end lost 0 bases, the J end lost 2 bases, and 19 bases lay between the germline ends. CDR3 bases: TGTGCCAGCAGTTACTCCCTCGCCACCTCCGGACAGAACTATGGCTACACCTTC. Residues: CASSYSLATSGQNYGYTF.

The J gene is TRBJ1-1, the V gene TRBV30; D is unclear. The ends were cut back, 6 bases at V and 0 bases at J, with 8 bases in the middle. Germline-derived CDR1 and CDR2 are GTSNPN and SVGIG (reference sequence). The CDR3 consists of 12 residues. The CDR3 is CACGNLNTEAFF. In nucleotides, the CDR3 is TGTGCCTGCGGGAACCTGAACACTGAAGCTTTCTTT.

The CDR3 is CAITGQGGNTIYF. CDR3 nucleotide sequence: TGTGCCATCACCGGACAGGGGGGAAACACCATATATTTT. V gene TRBV10-3 combines with J gene TRBJ1-3, with 9 nucleotides matching TRBD1. Germline lookup yields CDR1 ENHRY and CDR2 SYGVKD. V lost 7 bases, J lost 4 bases, and 2 bases stayed unmatched. The CDR3 loop spans 13 amino acids.

The chain recombines TRBV9 with TRBJ2-1; TRBD1 might be the D (6 bases). Germline lookup yields CDR1 SGDLS and CDR2 YYNGEE. The CDR3 spans 14 residues. V lost 1 base, J lost 7 bases, and 12 bases lay in between. As DNA, the CDR3 is TGTGCCAGCAGCGTAACAGGGATTTTAAATGAGCAGTTCTTC. It codes for CASSVTGILNEQFF.

J is TRBJ2-1 and V is TRBV4-3; weak D call: TRBD2 (6 bases). V lost 2 bases, J lost 8 bases, and 16 bases lay in between. This CDR3 has 15 amino acids. Germline-derived CDR1 and CDR2 are LGHNA and YSLEER. As DNA, the CDR3 is TGCGCCAGCAGCCAATCCACGACTAGTGTGGATGAGCAGTTCTTC. It encodes CASSQSTTSVDEQFF.

The chain has TRBV10-3 and TRBJ2-7; D is perhaps TRBD2 (5 bases). The CDR3 covers 15 residues. Per the germline V gene, CDR1 is ENHRY and CDR2 is SYGVKD. V gave up 4 bases and J gave up 5 bases, with 18 bases separating them. In nucleotides, the CDR3 is TGTGCCATCAGTGCTTCTAGCTGGATGAGGAACGAGCAGTACTTC. Translated, it gives CAISASSWMRNEQYF.

The chain uses TRBV4-1 and TRBJ2-2; D remains ambiguous. Germline CDR1 reads MGHRA; CDR2 reads YSYEKL. The CDR3 has 16 residues. V was trimmed by 4 bases and J by 0 bases, leaving 12 bases between them. The CDR3 nucleotides read TGCGCCAGCAGCCTAAGGGCTATTTCGAACACCGGGGAGCTGTTTTTT. Encoded protein: CASSLRAISNTGELFF.

The chain is built from TRBV12-5 and TRBJ1-2; a possible D gene is TRBD1 (5 bases). Germline lookup yields CDR1 LGHNT and CDR2 FRNRAP. The CDR3 runs to 13 residues. V was pared by 2 bases and J by 11 bases, with 15 bases between. The DNA for the CDR3 is TGTGCTAGTGGTTTGCACTGGTTTAACAGGTACACCTTC. Translation: CASGLHWFNRYTF.

V and J are TRBV10-3 and TRBJ1-2; D gene uncertain. Germline V gene data show CDR1 as ENHRY and CDR2 as SYGVKD. V lost 3 bases to trimming and J lost 2 bases, with 7 bases between them. The CDR3 runs 13 residues. The CDR3 reads CAISDTRNYGYTF. In DNA, the CDR3 is TGTGCCATCAGTGACACCAGAAACTATGGCTACACCTTC.

The J gene is TRBJ2-7, the V gene TRBV2, with 10 bases matching TRBD1. Per the germline V gene, CDR1 is SNHLY and CDR2 is FYNNEI. The CDR3 loop spans 14 amino acids. V shed 5 bases, J shed 1 base, and the junction held 2 bases outside the gene matches. The CDR3 region is CASSRQGASYEQYF. The CDR3 nucleotides read TGTGCCAGCAGTCGACAGGGGGCATCCTACGAGCAGTACTTC.

The rearrangement uses TRBV19 and TRBJ2-1; 10 bases line up with TRBD2. The CDR3 is 14 residues long. Germline V gene lookup returns CDR1 LNHDA and CDR2 SQIVND (reference sequence). J gave up 8 bases and V 4 bases, and 5 bases lay outside the gene matches. The CDR3 region is CASSTTSGMDEQFF. CDR3 sequence (DNA): TGTGCCAGTAGTACCACTAGCGGGATGGATGAGCAGTTCTTC.

This chain connects TRBV29-1 to TRBJ2-7, with 11 positions matching TRBD2. The length of the CDR3 is 14 residues. The V and J ends lost 6 bases and 2 bases, in that order; junction bases with no gene match: 6. In germline, CDR1 is SQVTM, CDR2 ANQGSEA. CDR3 nucleotide sequence: TGCAGCGTCCGACTAGCGGGGATACCCTACGAGCAGTACTTC. Amino acids: CSVRLAGIPYEQYF.

This sequence joins TRBV30 and TRBJ1-2, with 10 nucleotides matching TRBD1. The CDR3 totals 17 residues. From germline, CDR1 is GTSNPN and CDR2 SVGIG (reference sequence). The V segment lost 3 bases and the J segment 2 bases; nucleotides outside the gene matches: 12. The CDR3 DNA reads as TGTGCCTGGAGCCGTCCGGGACAGGGGCTTCAGAACTATGGCTACACCTTC. Translation gives CAWSRPGQGLQNYGYTF.